This record looks at one T cell receptor beta chain sequence and its context. No antigen is known for it. This sample is drawn from a study of blood T cells in healthy people across ages. As for the study in general: Capture by template switching was about one barcoded beta molecule per two T cells. Study-wide findings and caveats: PBMCs were not sorted, which prevented a conclusive comparison of naive versus antigen-experienced cells.

The CDR3 has 15 residues. In germline, CDR1 is LNHNV, CDR2 YYDKDF (reference sequence). Unmatched junction bases numbered 5, after V lost 6 bases and J lost 1 base. Then a second PCR, running about 6 to 12 cycles, was carried out with a sample-barcoded 5' primer and a J-beta primer mix. TCRdb reprocessed the 5' RACE reads with MiXCR, giving one entry per CDR3 protein. The sample consists of 1.5 million to 2 million distinct CDR3 sequences, around 40% of them appearing once. Sequencing was performed on blood. The source of this sequence is a human donor in good health. This rearrangement joins TRBV15 to TRBJ1-1, with 10 bases fitting TRBD1. DNA for the CDR3: TGTGCCACCAGACACCGGGACAGGGGGAACACTGAAGCTTTCTTT. It codes for CATRHRDRGNTEAFF. The full variable domain, completed using reference TRBV15 and TRBJ1-1, is DAMVIQNPRYQVTQFGKPVTLSCSQTLNHNVMYWYQQKSSQAPKLLFHYYDKDFNNEADTPDNFQSRRPNTSFCFLDIRSPGLGDTAMYLCATRHRDRGNTEAFFGQGTRLTVV.